Below are 8 T cell receptor beta chains sequenced from a single sample in a study of T cell responses to AZD1222 COVID-19 vaccine. The assay was immunoSEQ multiplex PCR, and TCRdb's table has in-frame clones only and misses some. The repertoire holds some 150,000 clones, around 87% seen once, with 4% to 4.5% in the top ten. Sequencing was performed on peripheral blood, taken 28 days after the second AZD1222 dose. These receptors were taken from an adult who received the AZD1222 COVID-19 vaccine.

The CDR3: CASSQDLNRGLNTEAFF. CDR3 bases: TGCGCCAGCAGCCAAGACCTCAACAGGGGGCTGAACACTGAAGCTTTCTTT. V and J are TRBV4-3 and TRBJ1-1; TRBD1 matches at 9 bases. The CDR3 has 17 amino acids. CDR1 is LGHNA, CDR2 YSLEER, per germline. V was pared by 0 bases and J by 0 bases, with 5 bases of the junction left unmatched.

This chain joins TRBV30 and TRBJ2-7; 8 bases align to TRBD1. The CDR3 spans 12 residues. The V gene end was trimmed by 2 bases and the J gene end by 7 bases; junction bases not matched to a gene: 4. Germline loops: CDR1 GTSNPN, CDR2 SVGIG (reference sequence). Here the CDR3 reads CAWSPQGGEQYF. CDR3 bases: TGTGCCTGGAGTCCACAGGGGGGAGAGCAGTACTTC.

V is TRBV5-6 and J is TRBJ1-2, with D perhaps matching TRBD1 (6 bases). V was trimmed by 4 bases and J by 3 bases, leaving 28 bases between them. CDR1 SGHDT and CDR2 YYEEEE come from the germline V gene. The CDR3 spans 19 residues. The CDR3, as DNA: TGTGCCAGCAGCCCCACCTTAAACCTACAGGGAAAGAAGGACTATGGCTACACCTTC. Its translation: CASSPTLNLQGKKDYGYTF.

As concerns this clone: Distinct nucleotide sequences in the sample also encode this CDR3. The chain links TRBV27 to TRBJ1-5; D not resolved. The CDR3 covers 12 residues. Germline loops: CDR1 MNHEY, CDR2 SMNVEV (reference sequence). Trimming took off 3 bases at V and 7 bases at J, with 7 bases between the two ends. The CDR3 loop reads CASSFGGQPQHF. In nucleotides, the CDR3 is TGTGCCAGCAGTTTTGGCGGGCAGCCCCAGCATTTT.

This clone was observed once. The gene calls are TRBV29-1 and TRBJ2-5, with D possibly matching TRBD2 (7 bases). V was cut by 7 bases and J by 5 bases, with 17 bases left in between. CDR1 and CDR2 (germline): SQVTM, ANQGSEA. The CDR3 spans 13 residues. Here the CDR3 reads CSAVQGAGETQYF. CDR3 sequence (DNA): TGCAGCGCCGTACAGGGAGCGGGGGAGACCCAGTACTTC.

The rearrangement links TRBV7-9 to TRBJ1-2; D remains unclear. The V and J ends lost 4 bases and 8 bases respectively, with 14 bases between them. This CDR3 spans 13 amino acids. Germline lookup yields CDR1 SEHNR and CDR2 FQNEAQ (reference sequence). In DNA form, the CDR3 reads TGTGCCAGCAGCTCCAGTGAACTGGGAGGCTACACCTTC. Protein: CASSSSELGGYTF.

This clone has more than one count but fewer than ten. The rearrangement joins TRBV4-1 to TRBJ1-2; no reliable D call. The CDR3 is 17 amino acids. Trimming left V 2 bases short and J 1 base short, with 17 bases between. Germline CDR1 and CDR2: MGHRA and YSYEKL. CDR3 sequence: CASSQPADRTINYGYTF. The CDR3 DNA follows: TGCGCCAGCAGCCAACCGGCCGATCGAACGATTAACTATGGCTACACCTTC.

J is TRBJ2-7 and V is TRBV6-2 or TRBV6-3; 7 bases align to TRBD1. CDR3 size: 16 residues. V shed 0 bases, J shed 2 bases, and the junction held 7 bases outside the gene matches. Germline-derived CDR1 and CDR2 are MNHEY and SVGEGT. The CDR3 sequence: CASSYSRQGDPYEQYF. The CDR3 region has the DNA TGTGCCAGCAGTTACTCGCGGCAGGGGGACCCCTACGAGCAGTACTTC.